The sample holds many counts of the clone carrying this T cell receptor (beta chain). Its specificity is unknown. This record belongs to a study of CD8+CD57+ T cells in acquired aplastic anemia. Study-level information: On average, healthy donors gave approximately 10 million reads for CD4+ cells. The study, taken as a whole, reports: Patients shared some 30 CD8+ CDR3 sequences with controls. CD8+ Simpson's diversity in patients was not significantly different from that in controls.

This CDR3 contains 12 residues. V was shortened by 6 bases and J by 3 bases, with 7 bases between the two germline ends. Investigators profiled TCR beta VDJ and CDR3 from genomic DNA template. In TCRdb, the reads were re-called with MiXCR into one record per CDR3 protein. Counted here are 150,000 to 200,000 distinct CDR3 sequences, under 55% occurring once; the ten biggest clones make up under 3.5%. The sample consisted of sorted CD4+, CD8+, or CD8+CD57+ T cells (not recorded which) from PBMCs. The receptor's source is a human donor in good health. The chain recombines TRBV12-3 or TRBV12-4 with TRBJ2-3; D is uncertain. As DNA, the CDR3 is TGTGCCAGCAGCCAGGCTACAGATACGCAGTATTTT. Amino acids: CASSQATDTQYF.